These 24 T cell receptor beta chains share one sample of origin, sequenced in a study of T-cell memory formation after mild COVID-19. TCRdb itself ran the 5' RACE reads through MiXCR, one entry per CDR3 protein. The data show 150,000 or so distinct CDR3 sequences, under 30% seen once. Material for sequencing was PBMCs or a T cell subset sorted from them (not recorded which). The source of these receptors is an adult woman who had mild COVID-19 (a few samples of this study predate the infection). Cell type and time point are not known.

V usage is TRBV7-6 and J usage is TRBJ1-4; D might be TRBD1 (6 bases). Germline V lookup: CDR1 SGHVS, CDR2 FNYEAQ. The length of the CDR3 is 13 residues. The germline V and J ends were trimmed by 9 bases and 3 bases, with 11 bases remaining between them. The CDR3 coding sequence is TGTGCCAGTCGTGAGGGGGCTAATGAAAAACTGTTTTTT. It specifies CASREGANEKLFF.

This clonotype was picked up many times. This sequence joins TRBV7-9 and TRBJ2-7; the D gene could be TRBD1 or TRBD2 (6 bases each). Germline CDR1 SEHNR, CDR2 FQNEAQ (reference sequence). V lost 9 bases, J lost 5 bases, and 14 bases lay in between. This CDR3 contains 12 residues. CDR3 bases: TGTGCCAGTAGGATCGGGGGCAACGAGCAGTACTTC. Its translation is CASRIGGNEQYF.

This clonotype has only a few counts. This sequence joins TRBV6-2 or TRBV6-3 and TRBJ2-1; TRBD2 matches at 8 bases. The germline V gene has CDR1 MNHEY and CDR2 SVGEGT. Unmatched junction bases numbered 5, after V lost 0 bases and J lost 7 bases. The CDR3 extends over 15 amino acids. For the CDR3, the DNA is TGTGCCAGCAGTTACTCGGGACTAGTTTCGAATGAGCAGTTCTTC. Its protein product is CASSYSGLVSNEQFF.

This chain uses TRBV9 with TRBJ1-2, with a tentative D call TRBD1 (5 bases). V was pared by 5 bases and J by 2 bases, with 16 bases between. The CDR3 covers 15 residues. Germline loops: CDR1 SGDLS, CDR2 YYNGEE. The CDR3 nucleotides are TGTGCCAGCAGTGAAAACCGGGACTTGAACTATGGCTACACCTTC. Protein sequence: CASSENRDLNYGYTF.

The J gene is TRBJ2-7, the V gene TRBV25-1, with D possibly matching TRBD2 (6 bases). Germline CDR1 MGHDK, CDR2 SYGVNS. This CDR3 is 12 amino acids long. The germline V and J ends were trimmed by 8 bases and 4 bases, with 12 bases remaining between them. The CDR3 sequence: CASRLGGYEQYF. CDR3 in DNA: TGTGCCAGCCGACTTGGGGGGTACGAGCAGTACTTC.

This clonotype came up a few times. This chain joins TRBV7-9 and TRBJ2-1; no clear D. Germline V gene sequence: CDR1 SEHNR, CDR2 FQNEAQ (reference sequence). Trimming pared 4 bases from V and 10 bases from J, leaving 17 bases between. The CDR3 is made up of 14 amino acids. CDR3 DNA sequence: TGTGCCAGCAGCTCCCCGGATTACCCTCGGGAGCAGTTCTTC. Translating it yields CASSSPDYPREQFF.

This clonotype was counted between two and nine times. The chain joins TRBV4-3 to TRBJ1-2, with no clear D. The CDR3 consists of 19 residues. The germline V gene has CDR1 LGHNA and CDR2 YSLEER. V lost 5 bases and J 9 bases, leaving 34 bases between the germline ends. CDR3 in DNA: TGCGCCAGCAGCACACCCTCCGCCCTGGATCGCTATTTACAACTGAGCTACACCTTC. Its protein product is CASSTPSALDRYLQLSYTF.

The chain has TRBV6-2 or TRBV6-3 and TRBJ2-7; 8 nucleotides align to TRBD1. The germline V gene encodes CDR1 MNHEY and CDR2 SVGEGT. The CDR3 has 14 amino acids. With 7 bases clipped from V and 2 bases from J, the junction kept 7 bases outside the gene matches. The CDR3 DNA sequence: TGTGCCAGCAAGCACTCAGGGGGCACCTACGAGCAGTACTTC. Encoded protein: CASKHSGGTYEQYF.

There are a few counts of this clonotype. The V call is TRBV27, the J call TRBJ2-7, with D unclear. The germline gives CDR1 MNHEY, CDR2 SMNVEV (reference sequence). V lost 4 bases and J lost 7, with 17 bases in between. The CDR3 runs to 14 residues. CDR3 sequence (DNA): TGTGCCAGCAGTTCCCGTGGGTCTCAAAGGGAGCAGTACTTC. This sequence encodes CASSSRGSQREQYF.

The CDR3 loop is CASTPREAAGVANEQFF. The CDR3 DNA sequence: TGCGCCAGCACCCCGCGGGAGGCAGCGGGAGTCGCAAATGAGCAGTTCTTC. The rearrangement links TRBV5-1 to TRBJ2-1; 8 nucleotides line up with TRBD2. The junction had 18 bases not matched to a gene; V was cut back by 6 bases and J by 7 bases. The CDR3 is 17 residues long. The V gene's germline CDR1 is SGHRS and CDR2 YFSETQ.

The V and J genes are TRBV27 and TRBJ2-3; 13 positions agree with TRBD2. CDR3 size: 16 residues. V lost 4 bases, J lost 5 bases, and 6 bases stayed unmatched. Germline-derived CDR1 and CDR2 are MNHEY and SMNVEV (reference sequence). CDR3 residues: CASSSLAGGPVDTQYF. The CDR3, as DNA: TGTGCCAGCAGTTCACTAGCGGGGGGGCCGGTAGATACGCAGTATTTT.

This clonotype appeared a few times. The genes are TRBV6-4 and TRBJ2-5, with 12 bases that match TRBD2. Germline lookup yields CDR1 MRHNA and CDR2 SNTAGT. Germline trimming cut 3 bases from V and 2 bases from J; bases unmatched to any gene: 1. This CDR3 region has 15 residues. DNA of the CDR3: TGTGCCAGCAGTGAGGGACTAGCGGGTCAAGAGACCCAGTACTTC. Residues: CASSEGLAGQETQYF.

This chain links TRBV20-1 with TRBJ2-7, with 9 positions matching TRBD2. This CDR3 is built from 13 residues. The germline V gene encodes CDR1 DFQATT and CDR2 SNEGSKA (reference sequence). J was trimmed by 3 bases and V by 5 bases; bases with no gene match: 5. In DNA form, the CDR3 reads TGCAGTGCTTTAGCGGGAGACATCTACGAGCAGTACTTC. Translated, it gives CSALAGDIYEQYF.

This chain links TRBV12-3 or TRBV12-4 with TRBJ2-7, with TRBD1 matching over 11 bases. CDR3 length: 15 residues. The V gene end was trimmed by 5 bases and the J gene end by 6 bases; junction bases not matched to a gene: 9. CDR3 sequence: CASSAPGTGGTEQYF. The CDR3 DNA follows: TGTGCCAGCAGTGCACCCGGGACAGGGGGAACCGAGCAGTACTTC.

The rearrangement uses TRBV5-1 and TRBJ2-1; 9 bases fit TRBD2. Germline lookup yields CDR1 SGHRS and CDR2 YFSETQ. This CDR3 spans 16 amino acids. Trimming removed 0 bases from V and 7 bases from J; junction bases left unmatched: 8. CDR3 in amino acids: CASSLVLAGEGNEQFF. CDR3 nucleotides: TGCGCCAGCAGCTTGGTCTTAGCGGGGGAAGGAAATGAGCAGTTCTTC. Complete variable domain (other parts from reference TRBV5-1 and TRBJ2-1): KAGVTQTPRYLIKTRGQQVTLSCSPISGHRSVSWYQQTPGQGLQFLFEYFSETQRNKGNFPGRFSGRQFSNSRSEMNVSTLELGDSALYLCASSLVLAGEGNEQFFGPGTRLTVL.

This chain uses TRBV5-1 with TRBJ2-7, with unresolved D. The CDR3 extends over 12 amino acids. V was shortened by 5 bases and J by 4 bases, with 10 bases between the two germline ends. Per the germline V gene, CDR1 is SGHRS and CDR2 is YFSETQ. DNA of the CDR3: TGCGCCAGCAGTCCCCTAGGTTACGAGCAGTACTTC. Its translation is CASSPLGYEQYF.

The gene calls are TRBV11-2 and TRBJ2-5; D possibly corresponds to TRBD2 (5 bases). The germline V gene has CDR1 SGHAT and CDR2 FQNNGV. The V and J ends lost 8 bases and 5 bases respectively, with 15 bases between them. CDR3 length: 13 residues. As DNA, the CDR3 is TGTGCCAGCTCACCTCGGGGTTGGGAGACCCAGTACTTC. This encodes CASSPRGWETQYF.

The V and J genes are TRBV10-3 and TRBJ1-2; 7 nucleotides line up with TRBD1. The CDR3 length is 17 residues. Germline loops: CDR1 ENHRY, CDR2 SYGVKD. The V and J ends lost 2 bases and 3 bases, in that order; junction bases with no gene match: 12. CDR3 sequence (DNA): TGTGCCATCAGTGAGCCAAATGACCGGGACAGATACTATGGCTACACCTTC. Its translation is CAISEPNDRDRYYGYTF.

This clonotype has a handful of counts. The J gene is TRBJ1-1, the V gene TRBV9, with D perhaps TRBD1 (6 bases). Trimming left V 3 bases short and J 4 bases short, with 13 bases between. This CDR3 is 14 amino acids long. Germline V gene sequence: CDR1 SGDLS, CDR2 YYNGEE. CDR3 amino acids: CASSATGASTEAFF. CDR3 bases: TGTGCCAGCAGCGCTACGGGGGCGTCCACTGAAGCTTTCTTT.

V gene TRBV9 combines with J gene TRBJ2-2, with TRBD1 matching over 11 bases. From germline, CDR1 is SGDLS and CDR2 YYNGEE. This CDR3 contains 16 residues. V lost 4 bases and J lost 4; bases outside the gene matches: 6. The CDR3 is CASSPRTGGVTGELFF. CDR3 bases: TGTGCCAGCAGCCCCCGGACAGGGGGCGTCACCGGGGAGCTGTTTTTT.

The sample holds a few counts of this clonotype. The chain is built from TRBV6-2 or TRBV6-3 and TRBJ2-5; D possibly corresponds to TRBD1 (5 bases). Germline V gene sequence: CDR1 MNHEY, CDR2 SVGEGT. CDR3 length: 11 residues. Trimming took off 8 bases at V and 4 bases at J, with 8 bases between the two ends. The CDR3 region has the DNA TGTGCCAGCGACCAGGGAGAGACCCAGTACTTC. Residues: CASDQGETQYF.

The rearrangement uses TRBV5-5 and TRBJ1-5; no clear D. In germline, CDR1 is SGHKS, CDR2 YYEKEE (reference sequence). Between the trimmed V and J ends, which lost 0 bases and 5 bases, there was a span of 15 bases. The CDR3 has 16 amino acids. As DNA, the CDR3 is TGTGCCAGCAGCTTGGCTTCGGTCTCGGACGATCAGCCCCAGCATTTT. It codes for CASSLASVSDDQPQHF.

This clonotype showed up many times. The gene calls are TRBV15 and TRBJ2-3; a possible D gene is TRBD1 (5 bases). Germline-derived CDR1 and CDR2 are LNHNV and YYDKDF (reference sequence). This CDR3 is 15 amino acids long. V was cut by 5 bases and J by 5 bases, with 17 bases left in between. The CDR3: CATSLGRGQGDTQYF. For the CDR3, the DNA is TGTGCCACCAGCCTAGGTAGGGGCCAGGGAGATACGCAGTATTTT.

This chain joins TRBV7-3 and TRBJ2-3; the match to TRBD2 covers 9 bases. CDR1 is SGHTA and CDR2 is FQGTGA in the germline V gene. The CDR3 has 16 amino acids. Trimming took 2 bases from V and 0 from J; bases not matched to a gene: 3. CDR3 bases: TGTGCCAGCAGCTTAGAGCGGGGGGTGAGCACAGATACGCAGTATTTT. Amino acids: CASSLERGVSTDTQYF.